This T cell receptor beta chain came from a study of shared clonotypes between healthy human individuals (dated by TCRdb to 2020 to 2022). Concerning the study at large: The cohort comprised a couple of women and a few men aged 18 to 49 years. To increase sequencing depth and limit assay-specific biases, different laboratories used diverse techniques to prepare libraries and sequence TCR repertoires. Blood TCR repertoires of a handful of healthy adults were deeply sequenced to estimate repertoire size and the extent of clonotype sharing between individuals. Per donor, leukapheresis produced somewhere between about 0.85 and 9.5 billion PBMCs. For each donor, CD4 naive and CD4 memory were each given three plates, CD8 naive was given two plates, and CD8 memory was given one plate. Summary of the overall study and its limitations: Naive subsets generally had larger estimated clonotype richness than memory subsets did. Sampling was restricted to blood, and TCR repertoires in tissue are likely to differ from TCR repertoires in blood. Rarefaction of sorted-subset datasets indicated incomplete sequencing despite the large sequencing depth. Across a handful of donors, around 5.4% of naive CD4, roughly 3.3% of naive CD8, about 2.3% of memory CD4, and under 0.45% of memory CD8 clonotypes were shared. Higher generation probabilities were observed for clonotypes shared by all four sorted-subset donors than for non-shared clonotypes. The small number of donors limited the genetic and exposure-history diversity represented. Based on pairwise subsampling, the degree of clonotype sharing among donors was expected to be affected by sequencing depth.

As concerns this clone: The antigen it binds to is not known. No base quality values were provided; no much bigger clone lies one nucleotide off.

Inclusive of the bounding cysteine and phenylalanine, the CDR3 is 15 residues long. The only DNA kept is the CDR3, 45 bases in frame from the first base. CDR1 and CDR2 (LNHDA, SQIVND) derive from the germline V gene (reference sequence). V and J are trimmed by 5 bases and 4 bases, and the gene matches miss 9 bases of the junction. TCR CDR3 regions were amplified from genomic DNA by multiplex PCR using the deep immunoSEQ assay. For each cell subset, the extracted genomic DNA was distributed evenly across all wells of several immunoSEQ 96-well plates, and each plate served as one replicate. For sorted subsets, around 0.2 ug genomic DNA, equal to 30,000 or so T cell genomes, was loaded into each replicate PCR. Purified libraries were quantified with a Qubit 3.0 fluorometer, sized on a Bioanalyzer 2100, and re-quantified with the KAPA Library Quantification kit. Every immunoSEQ 96-well plate was sequenced on a separate single-read 150-cycle Illumina NextSeq 550 flow cell. On the study's bioinformatics: Because only junctional sequences without quality scores were contained in the immunoSEQ output, filtering matching that applied to full-length reads could not be performed. To assign V/J genes and CDR3, sequences were annotated using PyIR, a Python wrapper for IgBLAST v1.9, with IMGT germline references. Reads with weak V/J assignments (E-value above 1e-6), missing CDR3, stop codons, out-of-frame junctions, or ambiguous translated residues were removed. V3J clonotypes were defined by identical inferred V gene, J gene, and CDR3 amino acid sequence. Percentage overlap between repertoires was computed as shared unique clonotypes divided by the size of the smaller repertoire. Richness of each repertoire was evaluated using RTK rarefaction, the Chao1 estimator, and Recon v2.1 estimates of unobserved clonotypes. For all TCRbeta clonotypes obtained by the gDNA method from a handful of donors, generation probabilities were computed with OLGA. TCRdb took this table from immuneACCESS and kept in-frame rearrangements with V and J called. Such tables lack part of the clones; where checked against another copy, unresolved V genes explain under half of the gap, and the rest is unexplained. V and J calls and clone size follow that table, whereas D and trimming were derived from the DNA. In all, the sample holds about 600,000 clones, and more than 95% of those were seen once. The ten largest account for roughly 0.055% of the sample.

Donors were healthy HIV-negative adults with no recently reported acute infections or vaccinations. Every donor was a Caucasian adult residing in Nashville, Tennessee, USA. CD4+ T cells were enriched through magnetic negative selection, after which naive cells were positively selected on CD45RA and the remaining negative fraction served as the memory subset. After blood collection by leukapheresis, PBMCs were isolated using Ficoll-Histopaque density gradient centrifugation and then cryopreserved in the vapor phase of liquid nitrogen. Purity and quantity of every magnetically sorted T cell population were checked by analytical flow cytometry. Each sorted fraction had its genomic DNA isolated and then quantified by UV absorbance on a Nanodrop 2000c.

Sequences were obtained from naive CD4+ T cells sorted from blood. The cell subset or site label, as the study defines it: CD45RA+ positively selected. This TCR came from a woman aged 30 to 39 in good health. The chain is made from TRBV19 and TRBJ2-3, with TRBD2 matching 7 junction bases. The CDR3 protein is CASSPRTSVSDTQYF. The nucleotide sequence reads as follows: TGTGCCAGTAGTCCTCGGACTAGTGTTTCAGATACGCAGTATTTT.